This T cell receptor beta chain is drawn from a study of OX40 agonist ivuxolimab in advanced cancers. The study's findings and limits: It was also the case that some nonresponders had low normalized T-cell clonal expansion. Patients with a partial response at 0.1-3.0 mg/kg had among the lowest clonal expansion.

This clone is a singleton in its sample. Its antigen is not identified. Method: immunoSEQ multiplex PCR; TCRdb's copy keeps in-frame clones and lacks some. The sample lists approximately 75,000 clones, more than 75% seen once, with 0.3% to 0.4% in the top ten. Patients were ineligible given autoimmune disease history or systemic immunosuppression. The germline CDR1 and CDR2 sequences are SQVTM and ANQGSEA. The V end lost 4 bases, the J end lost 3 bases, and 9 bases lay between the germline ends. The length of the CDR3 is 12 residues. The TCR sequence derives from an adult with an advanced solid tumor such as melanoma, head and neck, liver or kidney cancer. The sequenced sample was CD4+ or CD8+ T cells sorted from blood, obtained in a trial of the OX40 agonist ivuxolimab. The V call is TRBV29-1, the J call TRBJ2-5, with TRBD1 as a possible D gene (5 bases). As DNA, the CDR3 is TGCAGCGTTGTGGGCAGGGAAGAGACCCAGTACTTC. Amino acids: CSVVGREETQYF.